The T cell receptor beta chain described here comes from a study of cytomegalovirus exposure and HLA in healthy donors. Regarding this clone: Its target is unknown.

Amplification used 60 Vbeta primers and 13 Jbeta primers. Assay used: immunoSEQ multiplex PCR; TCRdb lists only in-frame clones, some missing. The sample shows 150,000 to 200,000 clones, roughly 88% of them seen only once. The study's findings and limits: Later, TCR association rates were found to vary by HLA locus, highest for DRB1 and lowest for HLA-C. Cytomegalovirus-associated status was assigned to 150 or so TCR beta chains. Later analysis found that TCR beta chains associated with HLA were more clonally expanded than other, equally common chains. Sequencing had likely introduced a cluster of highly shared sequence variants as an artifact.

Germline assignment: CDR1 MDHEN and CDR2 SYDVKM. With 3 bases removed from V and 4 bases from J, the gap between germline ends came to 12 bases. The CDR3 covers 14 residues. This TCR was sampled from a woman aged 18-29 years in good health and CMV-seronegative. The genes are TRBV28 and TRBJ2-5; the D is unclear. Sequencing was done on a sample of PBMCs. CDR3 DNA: TGTGCCAGCAGTTTCCTCCCGACAATAGAGACCCAGTACTTC. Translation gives CASSFLPTIETQYF.